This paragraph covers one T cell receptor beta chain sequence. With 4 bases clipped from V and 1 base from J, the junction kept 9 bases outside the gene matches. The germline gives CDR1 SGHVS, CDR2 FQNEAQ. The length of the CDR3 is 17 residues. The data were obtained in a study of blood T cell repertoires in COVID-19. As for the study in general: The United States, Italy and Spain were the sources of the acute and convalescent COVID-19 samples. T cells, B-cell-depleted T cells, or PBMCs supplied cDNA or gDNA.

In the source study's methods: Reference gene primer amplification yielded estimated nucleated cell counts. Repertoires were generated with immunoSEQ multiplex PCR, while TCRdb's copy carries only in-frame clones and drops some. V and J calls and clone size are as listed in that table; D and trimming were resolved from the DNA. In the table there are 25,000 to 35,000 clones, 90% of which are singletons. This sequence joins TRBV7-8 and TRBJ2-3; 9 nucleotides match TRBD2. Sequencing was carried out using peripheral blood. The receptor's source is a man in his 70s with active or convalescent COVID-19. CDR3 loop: CASSYPQREVGTDTQYF. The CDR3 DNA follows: TGTGCCAGCAGCTATCCCCAGCGGGAGGTGGGCACAGATACGCAGTATTTT. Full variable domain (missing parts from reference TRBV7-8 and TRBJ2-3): GAGVSQSPRYKVAKRGQDVALRCDPISGHVSLFWYQQALGQGPEFLTYFQNEAQLDKSGLPSDRFFAERPEGSVSTLKIQRTQQEDSAVYLCASSYPQREVGTDTQYFGPGTRLTVL.